These 32 T cell receptor beta chains were all obtained from the same sample, sequenced in a study of OX40 agonist ivuxolimab in advanced cancers. Only in-frame clones appear in the TCRdb table, and some are missing; sequencing was by immunoSEQ multiplex PCR. The repertoire holds about 68,000 clones, with roughly 82% as singletons. Here the sequenced sample was CD4+ or CD8+ T cells sorted from blood, taken in a trial of the OX40 agonist ivuxolimab. The receptors derive from an adult with an advanced solid tumor such as melanoma, head and neck, liver or kidney cancer.

The chain couples TRBV21-1 to TRBJ1-1. TRBV21-1 is a pseudogene segment. This CDR3 comprises 13 residues. CDR3 sequence (DNA): TGTGCCAGATGGGGGACCTCTTCCACTGAAGCTTTCTTT. Encoded protein: CARWGTSSTEAFF.

The rearrangement uses TRBV9 and TRBJ2-2; D tentatively reads TRBD1 or TRBD2 (5 bases each). V was clipped by 0 bases and J by 4 bases, with 13 bases between them. CDR3 length equals 16 residues. Germline lookup yields CDR1 SGDLS and CDR2 YYNGEE. CDR3 nucleotide sequence: TGTGCCAGCAGCGTAGGGCAGGGACGGGGCACCGGGGAGCTGTTTTTT. This translates into CASSVGQGRGTGELFF.

This clone was detected only once. The chain employs TRBV18 and TRBJ2-7; D possibly uses TRBD1 or TRBD2 (5 bases each). CDR1 is KGHSH, CDR2 LQKENI, per germline. The CDR3 consists of 14 residues. The V end was cut by 6 bases, the J end by 6 bases, with 18 bases between. Here the CDR3 DNA reads TGTGCCAGCTCTCCCGGGACCGAGACTCGCGAGCAGTACTTC. Its protein is CASSPGTETREQYF.

This chain joins TRBV5-4 and TRBJ2-7, with a tentative D call TRBD2 (5 bases). Germline CDR1 SGHNT, CDR2 YYREEE (reference sequence). The CDR3 contains 13 residues. V lost 1 base, J lost 6 bases, and 11 bases lay in between. CDR3 sequence: CASSLNRRGEQYF. CDR3 nucleotides: TGTGCCAGCAGCTTGAACCGTCGGGGCGAGCAGTACTTC.

Worth noting for this clone: In the same sample, other DNA sequences code for this CDR3. V is TRBV7-2 and J is TRBJ1-2; no clear D gene. Looked up from germline, CDR1 is SGHTA and CDR2 is FQGNSA. Deletions cut 0 bases from V and 7 bases from J, with 9 bases between. The CDR3 has 13 residues. Here the CDR3 DNA reads TGTGCCAGCAGCTTAGCGGACGGCGGTGGCTACACCTTC. Amino acids: CASSLADGGGYTF.

The chain couples TRBV5-1 to TRBJ2-1, with D unclear. V gave up 0 bases and J gave up 0 bases, with 10 bases separating them. The CDR3 is 16 amino acids. Germline V lookup: CDR1 SGHRS, CDR2 YFSETQ. CDR3 sequence reads: CASSLAGSSSYNEQFF. The CDR3 nucleotides read TGCGCCAGCAGCTTGGCTGGTAGCAGCTCCTACAATGAGCAGTTCTTC.

The chain joins TRBV28 to TRBJ1-2, with D possibly TRBD1 on 6 matching bases. The CDR3 length is 13 residues. Germline lookup yields CDR1 MDHEN and CDR2 SYDVKM. Trimming removed 6 bases at V and 4 bases at J, with 12 bases between. This CDR3 is CASRSGGVYGYTF. The CDR3 nucleotides read TGTGCCAGCAGGAGCGGGGGCGTCTATGGCTACACCTTC.

The chain is built from TRBV5-6 and TRBJ2-5, with TRBD1 matching 8 bases. There are 13 residues in the CDR3. Germline V CDR1 and CDR2: SGHDT, YYEEEE. The ends lost 4 bases at V and 5 bases at J; junction bases unmatched: 4. DNA for the CDR3: TGTGCCAGCAGCCCGACAGGGGACGAGACCCAGTACTTC. Translated, it gives CASSPTGDETQYF.

The V and J genes are TRBV7-2 and TRBJ2-7, with D possibly TRBD1 on 5 matching bases. The germline V gene has CDR1 SGHTA and CDR2 FQGNSA. The length of the CDR3 is 13 residues. V lost 2 bases and J lost 3, with 8 bases in between. This CDR3 is CASSLSRVYEQYF. DNA for the CDR3: TGTGCCAGCAGCTTATCCAGGGTCTACGAGCAGTACTTC.

The chain recombines TRBV29-1 with TRBJ2-5, with TRBD1 identical over 9 bases. Germline assignment: CDR1 SQVTM and CDR2 ANQGSEA. The CDR3 consists of 13 residues. J was trimmed by 5 bases and V by 6 bases; bases with no gene match: 7. CDR3 protein: CSVIRQGVETQYF. CDR3 coding DNA: TGCAGCGTCATCCGACAGGGGGTGGAGACCCAGTACTTC.

This chain joins TRBV2 and TRBJ1-5; D perhaps matches TRBD1 (5 bases). The germline V gene has CDR1 SNHLY and CDR2 FYNNEI. Trimming took 2 bases from V and 8 from J, leaving 16 bases between them. The CDR3 has 15 amino acids. CDR3 nucleotide sequence: TGTGCCAGCAGTGAACTCCTCGGGACGGGAAAGCCCCAGCATTTT. Protein sequence: CASSELLGTGKPQHF.

The V call is TRBV5-1, the J call TRBJ2-1; TRBD2 matches 7 bases. This CDR3 region has 15 residues. Germline V gene data show CDR1 as SGHRS and CDR2 as YFSETQ. V lost 4 bases to trimming and J lost 3 bases; unmatched junction nucleotides: 7. CDR3 loop: CASSKTSEVYNEQFF. The CDR3 DNA follows: TGCGCCAGCAGCAAAACTAGCGAGGTCTACAATGAGCAGTTCTTC.

This clone is a singleton in its sample. The J gene is TRBJ2-7, the V gene TRBV13, with 10 nucleotides matching TRBD2. From germline, CDR1 is PRHDT and CDR2 FYEKMQ (reference sequence). J was trimmed by 4 bases and V by 3 bases; bases with no gene match: 6. CDR3 length equals 15 residues. The CDR3: CASSFSGRTPYEQYF. The CDR3 region has the DNA TGTGCCAGCAGCTTTAGCGGGAGGACCCCGTACGAGCAGTACTTC.

The table lists this clone with a few counts. The chain employs TRBV7-2 and TRBJ1-3; no definite D call. The ends were cut back, 2 bases at V and 4 bases at J, with 9 bases in the middle. The CDR3 covers 14 residues. Germline CDR1 is SGHTA and CDR2 is FQGNSA. The CDR3 DNA reads TGTGCCAGCAGCTTATCGTTTGTGGGAAACACCATATATTTT. This gives the protein CASSLSFVGNTIYF.

The chain is built from TRBV6-1 and TRBJ2-2; 13 bases agree with TRBD2. Germline lookup yields CDR1 MNHNS and CDR2 SASEGT. The CDR3 runs 15 residues. The ends lost 6 bases at V and 5 bases at J; junction bases unmatched: 3. The DNA of the CDR3 is TGTGCCAGCAGCAGGACTAGCGGGAGTACCGGGGAGCTGTTTTTT. Translating gives CASSRTSGSTGELFF.

As DNA, the CDR3 is TGCGCCAGCAGCCAAGATCACGGGACTAGCGGTCATGGGGAGCTGTTTTTT. Translation gives CASSQDHGTSGHGELFF. The rearrangement joins TRBV4-3 to TRBJ2-2, with TRBD2 identical over 11 bases. The V gene end was trimmed by 0 bases and the J gene end by 8 bases; junction bases not matched to a gene: 8. CDR1 is LGHNA and CDR2 is YSLEER in the germline V gene. The length of the CDR3 is 17 residues.

The chain uses TRBV6-5 and TRBJ1-1; 7 positions agree with TRBD1. There are 15 residues in the CDR3. Germline lookup yields CDR1 MNHEY and CDR2 SVGAGI. J gave up 4 bases and V 6 bases, and 11 bases lay outside the gene matches. The chain's CDR3 is CASSERQGRGTEAFF. The CDR3 nucleotides are TGTGCCAGCAGCGAACGACAGGGAAGAGGCACTGAAGCTTTCTTT.

CDR3 sequence: CASSSTGSMNTEAFF. CDR3 coding DNA: TGTGCCAGCAGTTCTACAGGGTCTATGAACACTGAAGCTTTCTTT. This chain uses TRBV28 with TRBJ1-1; TRBD1 might be the D (6 bases). V shed 4 bases and J shed 0 bases, with 12 bases lying between them. CDR1 MDHEN and CDR2 SYDVKM come from the germline V gene. This CDR3 is 15 amino acids long.

Only a few counts were recorded for this clone. V gene TRBV18 combines with J gene TRBJ1-5; D is unresolved. V shed 2 bases and J shed 3 bases, with 5 bases lying between them. Germline lookup yields CDR1 KGHSH and CDR2 LQKENI. CDR3 length: 13 amino acids. CDR3 amino acids: CASSPEVNQPQHF. CDR3 DNA sequence: TGTGCCAGCTCACCAGAAGTCAATCAGCCCCAGCATTTT.

This chain links TRBV19 with TRBJ1-1; D is unresolved. Per the germline V gene, CDR1 is LNHDA and CDR2 is SQIVND (reference sequence). This CDR3 spans 16 amino acids. V lost 7 bases, J lost 0 bases, and 18 bases lay in between. The DNA for the CDR3 is TGTGCCAGTATAAGTTTTCGTGGGCAAATGAACACTGAAGCTTTCTTT. It encodes CASISFRGQMNTEAFF.

This clone was observed a single time. The DNA of the CDR3 is TGTGCCAGCAGCTCCGGGACTAGCGGGTCCACCGGGGAGCTGTTTTTT. Protein: CASSSGTSGSTGELFF. This chain joins TRBV11-3 and TRBJ2-2, with 12 bases matching TRBD2. CDR1 and CDR2 (germline): SGHNT, YENEEA. The CDR3 covers 16 residues. With V trimmed by 4 bases and J by 4 bases, 4 bases remained unmatched. Full variable domain (rest looked up from reference TRBV11-3 and TRBJ2-2): EAGVVQSPRYKIIEKKQPVAFWCNPISGHNTLYWYLQNLGQGPELLIRYENEEAVDDSQLPKDRFSAERLKGVDSTLKIQPAELGDSAVYLCASSSGTSGSTGELFFGEGSRLTVL.

The chain recombines TRBV28 with TRBJ1-2; D is uncertain. Germline V gene sequence: CDR1 MDHEN, CDR2 SYDVKM. V lost 3 bases to trimming and J lost 6 bases, with 20 bases between them. This CDR3 contains 16 residues. The CDR3 region has the DNA TGTGCCAGCAGTTTGGTCCCGATACTCAGAAGGGATGGCTACACCTTC. Translated: CASSLVPILRRDGYTF.

V usage is TRBV10-3 and J usage is TRBJ1-6; 8 bases agree with TRBD1. The CDR3 extends over 13 amino acids. Per germline, CDR1 ENHRY and CDR2 SYGVKD. Losses at the gene ends were 6 bases for V and 5 bases for J; bases not matched to a gene: 0. CDR3 region: CAIRGQDNSPLHF. In nucleotides, the CDR3 is TGTGCCATCAGGGGACAGGATAATTCACCCCTCCACTTT.

This clone turned up a few times. The chain uses TRBV6-6 and TRBJ2-6; D is unclear. V lost 6 bases and J lost 3, with 12 bases in between. CDR1 and CDR2 from the germline V gene are MNHNY and SVGAGI (reference sequence). This CDR3 has 15 amino acids. The CDR3 spells CASSQRPGGANVLTF. CDR3 nucleotides: TGTGCCAGCAGCCAAAGACCCGGTGGGGCCAACGTCCTGACTTTC.

The chain has TRBV18 and TRBJ1-5; D is undetermined. V gave up 4 bases and J gave up 3 bases, with 7 bases separating them. CDR1 is KGHSH, CDR2 LQKENI, per germline. The CDR3 sequence is 13 residues long. The CDR3 spells CASSLGVNQPQHF. The CDR3, as DNA: TGTGCCAGCTCACTAGGTGTCAATCAGCCCCAGCATTTT.

The CDR3 DNA reads as TGTGCCAGCAGCAAATCGACAGGGGGAGGGGAGACCCAGTACTTC. As protein: CASSKSTGGGETQYF. The chain employs TRBV5-4 and TRBJ2-5; 9 bases are a match to TRBD1. This CDR3 has 15 amino acids. The germline V gene encodes CDR1 SGHNT and CDR2 YYREEE (reference sequence). J gave up 5 bases and V 4 bases, and 9 bases lay outside the gene matches.

V gene TRBV11-2 combines with J gene TRBJ2-7, with D tentatively TRBD2 (5 bases). Germline CDR1 is SGHAT and CDR2 is FQNNGV. The CDR3 covers 14 residues. The ends were cut back, 5 bases at V and 4 bases at J, with 15 bases in the middle. The CDR3 DNA sequence: TGTGCCAGCAGCCTAGGACTTAGTGGTTACGAGCAGTACTTC. Translating it yields CASSLGLSGYEQYF.

This clone was counted a few times. The chain joins TRBV21-1 to TRBJ1-1. TRBV21-1 is labeled a pseudogene. This CDR3 is built from 14 residues. CDR3 bases: TGTGCCAGCAGCGCGCAAACGGGGGGAACTGAAGCTTTCTTT. It is translated as CASSAQTGGTEAFF.

The V gene is TRBV13, the J gene TRBJ2-1, with 8 bases fitting TRBD2. The CDR3 length is 16 residues. Germline V CDR1 and CDR2: PRHDT, FYEKMQ (reference sequence). Trimming at V came to 0 bases and at J to 6 bases, leaving 7 bases not matched to a gene. CDR3: CASSLGSGTRSNEQFF. CDR3 sequence (DNA): TGTGCCAGCAGCTTAGGCTCTGGGACTAGAAGCAATGAGCAGTTCTTC.

This chain uses TRBV19 with TRBJ2-1; TRBD1 matches at 7 bases. CDR1 LNHDA and CDR2 SQIVND come from the germline V gene (reference sequence). The ends lost 6 bases at V and 4 bases at J; junction bases unmatched: 9. This CDR3 spans 15 amino acids. The chain's CDR3 is CASSGPGQTYNEQFF. The CDR3 DNA reads as TGTGCCAGTAGCGGACCGGGACAGACATACAATGAGCAGTTCTTC.

The gene calls are TRBV6-1 and TRBJ1-6; D gene unclear. Germline V CDR1 and CDR2: MNHNS, SASEGT. This CDR3 has 14 amino acids. Trimming cost V 7 bases and J 4 bases, with 11 bases left between them. The CDR3 region has the DNA TGTGCCAGCAAAGGGAACAGTTATAATTCACCCCTCCACTTT. Its translation: CASKGNSYNSPLHF.

The rearrangement links TRBV5-1 to TRBJ2-3; the D gene is possibly TRBD1 (5 bases). The CDR3 loop spans 13 amino acids. The germline V and J ends were trimmed by 5 bases and 1 base, with 8 bases remaining between them. In germline, CDR1 is SGHRS, CDR2 YFSETQ. CDR3 coding DNA: TGCGCCAGCAGGGGGCAGGGCACAGATACGCAGTATTTT. This sequence encodes CASRGQGTDTQYF.